Reported below is one T cell receptor (beta chain). Its cognate antigen is unknown. Unsorted bulk tissue (20-30 mg) underwent RNA and DNA co-extraction. By surgical resection, the patients were treated for their primary liver carcinoma. This sample stems from a study of tumor-infiltrating lymphocytes in primary liver carcinoma. Looking at the study overall: Ranging in age from 30 to 69 years, the patients were men and women. Tumor lesions were T1-T3 N0M0 and spanned about 4.2 to 11 cm. Study observations and caveats: Blood fell significantly below tumors in its top-250-clone fraction (p = 0.039).

Germline V gene data show CDR1 as SEHNR and CDR2 as FQNEAQ (reference sequence). Trimming shortened V by 5 bases and J by 7 bases, and 15 bases separated the two germline ends. The length of the CDR3 is 13 residues. TCR beta cDNA was made from 450 to 600 ng total RNA with a constant-region primer. For TCR beta, libraries were produced by three nested multiplex PCR rounds using slightly modified ARM-PCR. The opening two PCR rounds, around 11 cycles each, paired TRBV1-TRBV30 forward primers with a C-beta reverse primer. TCRdb re-derived calls from the multiplex PCR reads in MiXCR, one entry per CDR3 protein. Of 80,000 to 100,000 distinct CDR3 sequences detected, about 73% appear once; the ten largest clones hold 27%.

This sequence was found in a man aged 40-49 years with primary liver carcinoma and hepatitis B virus infection. This rearrangement joins TRBV7-9 to TRBJ2-7; D not certain. Sequenced: tumor-adjacent normal liver tissue. CDR3 in DNA: TGTGCCAGCAGCCCATCCTCCTACTATGAGCAGTACTTC. Encoded protein: CASSPSSYYEQYF.